This T cell receptor beta chain originates from a study of CD8 T cells in ankylosing spondylitis. Overall study results and limits: There were earlier reports of some motif variants in reactive arthritis synovial fluid and blood. CD8+ by phenotype, disease-linked clones were relatively rare in peripheral blood. Researchers reportedly found disease-linked clones significantly enriched in matched ankylosing spondylitis synovial fluid. Characteristic, it appeared, of ankylosing spondylitis blood was a TCR beta motif of about eight highly homologous variants.

This clonotype was detected a few times. Its antigen is currently unknown. A quantitative 5'-RACE method, one with molecular barcodes, was used to make TCR beta libraries. Each CDR3 protein gets one entry after TCRdb re-called the 5' RACE reads with MiXCR. The sample has 450,000 or so distinct CDR3 sequences; 26% are singletons. The CDR3 contains 15 residues. V was clipped by 6 bases and J by 0 bases, with 15 bases between them. Germline loops: CDR1 DFQATT, CDR2 SNEGSKA (reference sequence). The receptor's source is a male donor with ankylosing spondylitis. V is TRBV20-1 and J is TRBJ2-1; D may be TRBD1 or TRBD2 (5 bases each). Specimen: blood, either unsorted or a sorted T cell fraction (not recorded which). CDR3 residues: CSATRGVSSYNEQFF. The CDR3 DNA reads as TGCAGTGCCACCCGGGGCGTCAGCTCCTACAATGAGCAGTTCTTC.